This TCR beta chain was recorded in a study of blood T cell repertoires in COVID-19. J lost 6 bases, V lost 1 base, and 7 bases had no gene match. Germline-derived CDR1 and CDR2 are SGHTA and FQGTGA. This CDR3 region has 15 residues. This table comes from immunoSEQ multiplex PCR, and its TCRdb copy is limited to in-frame clones, with some not included. The sample holds more than 95,000 clones; roughly 84% are singletons and the top ten take roughly 1.2%. The chain combines TRBV7-3 with TRBJ2-7, with 9 bases lining up with TRBD1. The TCR was taken from a woman of 80 years or more with acute or convalescent COVID-19. Material for sequencing was peripheral blood. The CDR3 coding sequence is TGTGCCAGCAGCTTAAACGGGGGACAGGGCGGCGAGCAGTACTTC. This sequence encodes CASSLNGGQGGEQYF.